The T cell receptor beta chain under discussion was sequenced for a study of PD-1 blockade in mismatch repair-deficient tumors. This clone occurred a few times. Profiled with immunoSEQ multiplex PCR; TCRdb holds only in-frame clones, not every one. The sample contains under 150,000 clones, around nine tenths of which appear only once. TCR sequencing covered a few patients who responded to pembrolizumab. The CDR3 spans 15 residues. Germline trimming cut 6 bases from V and 3 bases from J; bases unmatched to any gene: 7. Germline loops: CDR1 LNHDA, CDR2 SQIVND (reference sequence). The clonotype originates from an adult with mismatch repair-deficient cancer. The chain combines TRBV19 with TRBJ2-7; TRBD2 matches at 11 bases. The sample in question was peripheral blood, obtained 72 weeks after starting pembrolizumab. CDR3 bases: TGTGCCAGTAGCGAAACTAGCGGGAGTGTCTACGAGCAGTACTTC. Translated, it gives CASSETSGSVYEQYF.